The clone carrying this TCR beta chain was found a few times. Germline CDR1 reads SGHDN; CDR2 reads FVKESK. There are 17 residues in the CDR3. V lost 3 bases to trimming and J lost 4 bases; unmatched junction nucleotides: 13. This record belongs to a study of blood T cells in healthy people across ages. The donors, healthy Caucasians from Russia, were aged roughly 6 to 90. Per sample, a minimum of 6.5 million PBMCs were isolated. Primed by a sample-barcoded 5' primer and a J-beta primer mix, a second PCR proceeded for roughly 7 to 12 cycles. TCRdb passed the 5' RACE reads through MiXCR, listing each CDR3 protein once. Of under 700,000 distinct CDR3 sequences in the sample, 24% were seen once. These data were likewise used in another study, on T cells of mothers and their children. That study adds: Three healthy Caucasian mothers and their six children donated. Slightly higher but non-significant overlap marked related mother-child pairs versus unrelated pairs.

The sequencing sample was made of blood. This TCR was sampled from a boy aged 5-17 years in good health. The V and J genes are TRBV14 and TRBJ1-2; 8 bases are a match to TRBD1. The CDR3 sequence: CASSHLAGGEVVYGYTF. The CDR3 coding sequence is TGTGCCAGCAGCCACCTGGCAGGGGGCGAAGTTGTCTATGGCTACACCTTC.